This TCR beta chain was found in a study of blood T cell repertoires in COVID-19. The overall study: Both acute and convalescent COVID-19 samples were obtained from the United States, Italy and Spain. Sources were T cells, B-cell-depleted T cells, or PBMCs; the material itself was cDNA or gDNA.

The sample holds a few counts of this clone. Source study methods: For nucleated cells, counts were estimated from reference gene primer amplification. Measured with immunoSEQ multiplex PCR; TCRdb has only the in-frame clones, and not every one. That table gives V, J and clone size, and the DNA gave D and trimming. The sample consists of about 200,000 clones, around 80% of them appearing once. Between the trimmed V and J ends, which lost 7 bases and 4 bases, there was a span of 10 bases. The germline gives CDR1 MDHEN, CDR2 SYDVKM. This CDR3 is 12 amino acids long. The rearrangement joins TRBV28 to TRBJ1-2; D unclear. What was sequenced was peripheral blood. This clonotype was sampled from a human donor in a cohort sampled during active COVID-19. The CDR3 sequence: CASKTGSYGYTF. DNA for the CDR3: TGTGCCAGCAAGACGGGAAGCTATGGCTACACCTTC.